Below, 12 T cell receptor beta chains from the same sample are listed, as sequenced in a study of T-cell memory formation after mild COVID-19 (dated by TCRdb to the early 2020s). Library method: 5' RACE. Sequenced on an Illumina NovaSeq 6000. TCRdb reanalyzed the raw reads on its own, using fastp at Q25 for trimming and MiXCR for clone calling, and kept in-frame beta chains. Duplicate CDR3 protein sequences are folded into a single record with the most common DNA and genes. This sample gives some 450,000 distinct CDR3 sequences in total; roughly 18% of them show up just once. Roughly 21% of the sample is held by the ten biggest clonotypes. The specimen was PBMCs or a T cell subset sorted from them (not recorded which). The source of these receptors is a man younger than 35 who had mild COVID-19 (a few samples of this study predate the infection). The sample titles of this study are shuffled in the database, so cell type and time point are left out; the donor was told from shared clones.

The table lists this clonotype with a few counts. V and J are TRBV3-1 and TRBJ2-1; the match to TRBD2 covers 10 bases. J was trimmed by 6 bases and V by 6 bases; bases with no gene match: 8. CDR1 and CDR2 (germline): LGHDT, YNNKEL (reference sequence). This CDR3 has 15 amino acids. CDR3 residues: CASSDTGTSANEQFF. CDR3 DNA sequence: TGTGCCAGCAGTGATACCGGGACTAGCGCCAATGAGCAGTTCTTC.

In this sample, this clonotype turned up a few times. The rearrangement links TRBV7-2 to TRBJ2-1; 7 nucleotides line up with TRBD2. The CDR3 length is 14 residues. V shed 5 bases, J shed 5 bases, and the junction held 6 bases outside the gene matches. Germline lookup yields CDR1 SGHTA and CDR2 FQGNSA. The CDR3 bases are TGTGCCAGCAGCATCGGGGGAGGGAACAATGAGCAGTTCTTC. It encodes CASSIGGGNNEQFF. Together with reference TRBV7-2 and TRBJ2-1, the CDR3 gives the full variable domain: GAGVSQSPSNKVTEKGKDVELRCDPISGHTALYWYRQSLGQGLEFLIYFQGNSAPDKSGLPSDRFSAERTGGSVSTLTIQRTQQEDSAVYLCASSIGGGNNEQFFGPGTRLTVL.

This clonotype showed up just a few times. The chain employs TRBV28 and TRBJ1-4; D is undetermined. Trimming removed 3 bases from V and 8 bases from J, with 7 bases in between. The CDR3 covers 12 residues. CDR1 is MDHEN, CDR2 SYDVKM, per germline. CDR3 loop: CASSFQQEKLFF. The DNA of the CDR3 is TGTGCCAGCAGTTTCCAACAGGAAAAACTGTTTTTT. Full variable domain (outside the CDR3, taken from reference TRBV28 and TRBJ1-4): DVKVTQSSRYLVKRTGEKVFLECVQDMDHENMFWYRQDPGLGLRLIYFSYDVKMKEKGDIPEGYSVSREKKERFSLILESASTNQTSMYLCASSFQQEKLFFGSGTQLSVL.

This clonotype was seen a few times. The chain is built from TRBV18 and TRBJ1-5, with 7 bases aligning to TRBD1. V gave up 3 bases and J gave up 2 bases; unmatched junction bases: 4. The CDR3 sequence is 15 residues long. Per the germline V gene, CDR1 is KGHSH and CDR2 is LQKENI. The CDR3 coding sequence is TGTGCCAGCTCACCGACAGGGATCGGCAATCAGCCCCAGCATTTT. Residues: CASSPTGIGNQPQHF.

Only a few counts were recorded for this clonotype. CDR3 in DNA: TGTGCCAGCTCACCAGTCACAGGGAATGAGCAGTTCTTC. Its translation: CASSPVTGNEQFF. The chain links TRBV18 to TRBJ2-1; D is perhaps TRBD1 (6 bases). V gave up 2 bases and J gave up 7 bases, with 9 bases separating them. CDR1 and CDR2 from the germline V gene are KGHSH and LQKENI. The CDR3 extends over 13 amino acids.

The gene calls are TRBV7-3 and TRBJ2-3, with 12 bases fitting TRBD1. CDR3 length: 16 amino acids. The trim removed 6 bases at V and 1 base at J, leaving 5 bases unmatched. Germline CDR1 is SGHTA and CDR2 is FQGTGA. The CDR3 protein is CASSKGQGAGTDTQYF. As DNA, the CDR3 is TGTGCCAGCAGTAAGGGACAGGGGGCAGGCACAGATACGCAGTATTTT.

In its sample, this clonotype was seen many times. The rearrangement links TRBV7-6 to TRBJ2-3, with D possibly being TRBD1 or TRBD2 (5 bases each). This CDR3 is 14 amino acids long. Germline CDR1 reads SGHVS; CDR2 reads FNYEAQ. V shed 2 bases and J shed 4 bases, with 10 bases lying between them. CDR3 protein: CASSLRGAPDTQYF. In nucleotides, the CDR3 is TGTGCCAGCAGCTTAAGAGGGGCTCCAGATACGCAGTATTTT.

The chain joins TRBV20-1 to TRBJ2-5, with D possibly being TRBD1 or TRBD2 (5 bases each). There are 13 residues in the CDR3. Trimming shortened V by 6 bases and J by 5 bases, and 16 bases separated the two germline ends. Germline V gene data show CDR1 as DFQATT and CDR2 as SNEGSKA (reference sequence). CDR3 coding DNA: TGCAGTGCGCCCAGCGAGGGGCGGGAGACCCAGTACTTC. It codes for CSAPSEGRETQYF.

This clonotype has more than one count but fewer than ten. The rearrangement joins TRBV9 to TRBJ1-2; D may be TRBD1 (6 bases). Germline lookup yields CDR1 SGDLS and CDR2 YYNGEE. The CDR3 is made up of 14 amino acids. With 3 bases removed from V and 4 bases from J, the gap between germline ends came to 13 bases. The CDR3 loop reads CASSGQDSIYGYTF. The CDR3 DNA reads TGTGCCAGCAGCGGGCAGGACAGTATCTATGGCTACACCTTC.

This clonotype has just a few counts. The chain links TRBV29-1 to TRBJ2-2; TRBD1 aligns across 12 bases. CDR3 size: 14 residues. The junction had 5 bases not matched to a gene; V was cut back by 7 bases and J by 5 bases. CDR1 and CDR2 from the germline V gene are SQVTM and ANQGSEA. The CDR3 loop is CSAPGQGATGELFF. The CDR3 DNA sequence: TGCAGCGCGCCGGGACAGGGGGCGACCGGGGAGCTGTTTTTT.

This sequence joins TRBV12-3 or TRBV12-4 and TRBJ1-6; D ambiguous. This CDR3 spans 14 amino acids. V lost 6 bases and J 6 bases, leaving 12 bases between the germline ends. CDR3: CASRLGEGNSPLHF. CDR3 coding DNA: TGTGCCAGCAGGCTCGGGGAGGGTAATTCACCCCTCCACTTT.

This clonotype occurred a few times. As DNA, the CDR3 is TGTGCCAGCAGTTTTGGGGGGCTGGGAACTGAAGCTTTCTTT. Its translation is CASSFGGLGTEAFF. The chain couples TRBV12-3 or TRBV12-4 to TRBJ1-1; D possibly corresponds to TRBD1 (6 bases). The CDR3 runs 14 residues. The germline V and J ends were trimmed by 3 bases and 5 bases, with 13 bases remaining between them.